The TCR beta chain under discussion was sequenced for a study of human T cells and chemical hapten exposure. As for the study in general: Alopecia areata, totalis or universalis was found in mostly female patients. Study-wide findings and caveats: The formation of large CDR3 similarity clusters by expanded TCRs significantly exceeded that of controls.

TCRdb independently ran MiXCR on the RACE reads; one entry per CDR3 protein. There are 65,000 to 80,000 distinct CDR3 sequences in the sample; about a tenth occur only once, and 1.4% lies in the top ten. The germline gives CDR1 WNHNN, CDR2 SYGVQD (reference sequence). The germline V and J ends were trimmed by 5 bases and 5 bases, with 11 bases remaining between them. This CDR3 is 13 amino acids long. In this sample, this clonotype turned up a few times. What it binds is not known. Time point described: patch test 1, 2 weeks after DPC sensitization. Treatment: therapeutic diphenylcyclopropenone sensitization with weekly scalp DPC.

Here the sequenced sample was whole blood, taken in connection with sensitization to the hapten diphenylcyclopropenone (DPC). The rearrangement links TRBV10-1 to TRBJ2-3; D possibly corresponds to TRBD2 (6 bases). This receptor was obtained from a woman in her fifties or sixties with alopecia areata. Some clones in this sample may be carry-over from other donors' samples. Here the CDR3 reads CASSSPGLDTQYF. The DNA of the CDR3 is TGCGCCAGCAGTTCTCCGGGACTAGATACGCAGTATTTT.